The 22 T cell receptor beta chains below come from one sample, sequenced in a study of identical twins. TCRdb redid the calling of the 5' RACE reads with MiXCR, one entry per CDR3 protein. The sample lists around 960,000 distinct CDR3 sequences, 12% occurring once. This sample was also put to use in a study of yellow fever vaccine responses in identical twins.

The sequencing input was PBMCs. The receptors stem from a woman aged 18 to 35 in good health.

This clonotype occurred many times. The genes are TRBV7-9 and TRBJ2-7; TRBD2 matches at 12 bases. CDR3 length: 17 residues. V lost 6 bases and J lost 0; bases outside the gene matches: 9. Germline assignment: CDR1 SEHNR and CDR2 FQNEAQ (reference sequence). The CDR3 bases are TGTGCCAGCAGTCAAGGACTAGCGGGGAACCCCTCCTACGAGCAGTACTTC. Its protein product is CASSQGLAGNPSYEQYF. Combining the CDR3 with reference TRBV7-9 and TRBJ2-7 gives the whole variable domain DTGVSQNPRHKITKRGQNVTFRCDPISEHNRLYWYRQTLGQGPEFLTYFQNEAQLEKSRLLSDRFSAERPKGSFSTLEIQRTEQGDSAMYLCASSQGLAGNPSYEQYFGPGTRLTVT.

This rearrangement joins TRBV7-9 to TRBJ2-7; a possible D gene is TRBD2 (5 bases). The CDR3 is 13 residues long. Trimming shortened V by 4 bases and J by 6 bases, and 13 bases separated the two germline ends. Germline CDR1 and CDR2: SEHNR and FQNEAQ (reference sequence). In nucleotides, the CDR3 is TGTGCCAGCAGCTCCGGGGTTACCGCCGAGCAGTACTTC. The encoded protein is CASSSGVTAEQYF.

This clonotype showed up many times. The genes are TRBV10-3 and TRBJ2-3, with TRBD2 matching over 11 bases. Germline-derived CDR1 and CDR2 are ENHRY and SYGVKD. V dropped 6 bases and J dropped 1; count of bases not matched to a gene: 0. The CDR3 is 14 residues long. CDR3 sequence reads: CAIRLAGGTDTQYF. DNA for the CDR3: TGTGCCATCAGACTAGCGGGGGGCACAGATACGCAGTATTTT.

This clonotype appeared a few times. The J gene is TRBJ2-5, the V gene TRBV2; D is ambiguous. CDR3 length: 11 amino acids. V dropped 7 bases and J dropped 2 bases, with 5 bases sitting between them. Germline V gene sequence: CDR1 SNHLY, CDR2 FYNNEI. DNA for the CDR3: TGTGCCAGCATGGTACAAGAGACCCAGTACTTC. It yields the protein CASMVQETQYF.

This clonotype was seen a few times. The chain couples TRBV5-1 to TRBJ2-3, with unresolved D. In germline, CDR1 is SGHRS, CDR2 YFSETQ. CDR3 length equals 15 residues. V was pared by 5 bases and J by 1 base, with 14 bases between. In nucleotides, the CDR3 is TGCGCCAGCAGGGGTGGCAGCTCCGGCACAGATACGCAGTATTTT. It codes for CASRGGSSGTDTQYF.

This clonotype has at least ten counts. This chain links TRBV12-3 or TRBV12-4 with TRBJ2-1; the match to TRBD2 covers 9 bases. V gave up 6 bases and J gave up 0 bases; unmatched junction bases: 9. The CDR3 has 17 amino acids. For the CDR3, the DNA is TGTGCCAGCAGGGGAAGAGCGGGGGGAATCTCCTACAATGAGCAGTTCTTC. Amino acids: CASRGRAGGISYNEQFF.

In its sample, this clonotype was seen a few times. The V call is TRBV12-5, the J call TRBJ2-7, with TRBD1 matching 8 bases. Germline V gene lookup returns CDR1 LGHNT and CDR2 FRNRAP. This CDR3 region has 14 residues. V shed 4 bases, J shed 3 bases, and the junction held 5 bases outside the gene matches. CDR3 DNA sequence: TGTGCTAGTGGTTCCCGGACAGGGTTCTACGAGCAGTACTTC. Translating it yields CASGSRTGFYEQYF.

This chain links TRBV7-9 with TRBJ2-3; possibly TRBD1 for D (6 bases). V lost 5 bases, J lost 5 bases, and 17 bases lay in between. Per germline, CDR1 SEHNR and CDR2 FQNEAQ (reference sequence). The CDR3 has 15 amino acids. The CDR3 is CASSPSGARGDTQYF. The CDR3 DNA reads as TGTGCCAGCAGCCCGTCAGGGGCCCGTGGAGATACGCAGTATTTT. Variable domain in full (rest from reference TRBV7-9 and TRBJ2-3): DTGVSQNPRHKITKRGQNVTFRCDPISEHNRLYWYRQTLGQGPEFLTYFQNEAQLEKSRLLSDRFSAERPKGSFSTLEIQRTEQGDSAMYLCASSPSGARGDTQYFGPGTRLTVL.

This clonotype turned up a few times. The V and J genes are TRBV5-1 and TRBJ1-1; unclear D gene. Germline V lookup: CDR1 SGHRS, CDR2 YFSETQ. V was pared by 6 bases and J by 1 base, with 7 bases between. The CDR3 spans 12 residues. The DNA for the CDR3 is TGCGCCAGCAAGACCCAGAACACTGAAGCTTTCTTT. The encoded protein is CASKTQNTEAFF.

The V call is TRBV28, the J call TRBJ1-4, with TRBD1 matching 7 bases. Trimming removed 7 bases from V and 7 bases from J; junction bases left unmatched: 15. The CDR3 totals 16 residues. CDR1 and CDR2 (germline): MDHEN, SYDVKM. The CDR3 spells CASKYNRGRGIEKLFF. The CDR3 coding sequence is TGTGCCAGCAAATATAACCGCGGCAGGGGGATTGAAAAACTGTTTTTT.

This clonotype appeared a few times. J is TRBJ2-1 and V is TRBV3-1; D unresolved. Per the germline V gene, CDR1 is LGHDT and CDR2 is YNNKEL (reference sequence). The CDR3 consists of 13 residues. V lost 1 base and J 8 bases, leaving 9 bases between the germline ends. CDR3 in DNA: TGTGCCAGCAGCCAAGGGCGGTTGGATGAGCAGTTCTTC. This gives the protein CASSQGRLDEQFF.

The chain is built from TRBV5-1 and TRBJ2-3, with TRBD2 identical over 14 bases. The trim removed 0 bases at V and 5 bases at J, leaving 2 bases unmatched. This CDR3 has 16 amino acids. From germline, CDR1 is SGHRS and CDR2 YFSETQ. The CDR3, as DNA: TGCGCCAGCAGCTTGGGGACTAGCGGGGGGATAGATACGCAGTATTTT. Protein product: CASSLGTSGGIDTQYF.

The rearrangement joins TRBV10-3 to TRBJ2-3; D perhaps matches TRBD2 (7 bases). The CDR3 runs to 18 residues. The V gene's germline CDR1 is ENHRY and CDR2 SYGVKD. With 0 bases removed from V and 1 base from J, the gap between germline ends came to 17 bases. The CDR3 nucleotides read TGTGCCATCAGTGAGTCCCCGGTGGGGGGGCCGGGCACAGATACGCAGTATTTT. Encoded protein: CAISESPVGGPGTDTQYF.

The rearrangement uses TRBV12-3 or TRBV12-4 and TRBJ1-4, with 9 bases matching TRBD1. This CDR3 contains 15 residues. V gave up 7 bases and J gave up 6 bases; unmatched junction bases: 9. The CDR3 sequence is CASNHRTGVHEKLFF. In DNA, the CDR3 is TGTGCCAGCAACCATCGGACAGGGGTCCATGAAAAACTGTTTTTT.

The chain is built from TRBV6-2 or TRBV6-3 and TRBJ2-7, with 7 bases lining up with TRBD1. Germline values: CDR1 MNHEY, CDR2 SVGEGT. The CDR3 is 15 amino acids. V shed 2 bases, J shed 3 bases, and the junction held 7 bases outside the gene matches. The CDR3 DNA follows: TGTGCCAGCAGTTACAACGACAGGGTAGACTACGAGCAGTACTTC. Translating it yields CASSYNDRVDYEQYF.

This clonotype has at least ten counts. The chain recombines TRBV27 with TRBJ1-1; D gene uncertain. CDR3 size: 13 residues. Trimming removed 2 bases from V and 1 base from J, with 5 bases in between. In germline, CDR1 is MNHEY, CDR2 SMNVEV (reference sequence). The CDR3 reads CASSLMQNTEAFF. The DNA for the CDR3 is TGTGCCAGCAGTTTAATGCAGAACACTGAAGCTTTCTTT.

This clonotype was counted ten times or more. The chain links TRBV28 to TRBJ1-2, with 11 bases that match TRBD1. CDR1 is MDHEN, CDR2 SYDVKM, per germline. With V trimmed by 5 bases and J by 5 bases, 7 bases remained unmatched. This CDR3 spans 15 amino acids. CDR3 coding DNA: TGTGCCAGCAGTCCCGGGACAGGGGGATTTTATGGCTACACCTTC. It yields the protein CASSPGTGGFYGYTF.

The V call is TRBV28, the J call TRBJ2-3; TRBD2 agrees at 11 bases. The V segment lost 1 base and the J segment 4 bases; nucleotides outside the gene matches: 4. This CDR3 region has 16 residues. Germline CDR1 is MDHEN and CDR2 is SYDVKM. This chain's CDR3 is CASSLLAGGPADTQYF. The CDR3 bases are TGTGCCAGCAGTTTATTAGCGGGGGGGCCAGCAGATACGCAGTATTTT.

This clonotype was seen only a few times. The rearrangement uses TRBV19 and TRBJ2-2; D is possibly TRBD1 or TRBD2 (6 bases each). The germline V gene has CDR1 LNHDA and CDR2 SQIVND (reference sequence). The length of the CDR3 is 14 residues. The ends were cut back, 11 bases at V and 2 bases at J, with 15 bases in the middle. The CDR3 reads CAGRRGSNTGELFF. The CDR3, as DNA: TGTGCCGGGAGGAGGGGGTCCAACACCGGGGAGCTGTTTTTT. Drawing the rest from reference TRBV19 and TRBJ2-2, the complete variable domain is DGGITQSPKYLFRKEGQNVTLSCEQNLNHDAMYWYRQDPGQGLRLIYYSQIVNDFQKGDIAEGYSVSREKKESFPLTVTSAQKNPTAFYLCAGRRGSNTGELFFGEGSRLTVL.

V and J are TRBV29-1 and TRBJ2-2, with D possibly matching TRBD1 (5 bases). Germline loops: CDR1 SQVTM, CDR2 ANQGSEA. The CDR3 spans 13 residues. CDR3 loop: CSGSWGAIGELFF. As DNA, the CDR3 is TGCAGTGGCTCTTGGGGCGCGATCGGGGAGCTGTTTTTT.

The chain recombines TRBV10-3 with TRBJ2-2; D could derive from TRBD1 or TRBD2 (5 bases each). Germline V gene lookup returns CDR1 ENHRY and CDR2 SYGVKD. Trimming cost V 7 bases and J 2 bases, with 11 bases left between them. This CDR3 has 14 residues. DNA of the CDR3: TGTGCCATCAATGGGGGTGGTAACACCGGGGAGCTGTTTTTT. Protein: CAINGGGNTGELFF.

V and J are TRBV10-3 and TRBJ2-1; 7 nucleotides match TRBD2. This CDR3 contains 15 residues. In germline, CDR1 is ENHRY, CDR2 SYGVKD. The V and J ends lost 6 bases and 8 bases, in that order; junction bases with no gene match: 13. The CDR3: CAIRRGAGLEDEQFF. CDR3 bases: TGTGCCATCAGGAGAGGAGCGGGGCTCGAGGATGAGCAGTTCTTC.